These 32 T cell receptor beta chains share one sample of origin, sequenced in a study of blood T cell repertoires in COVID-19. This table comes from immunoSEQ multiplex PCR, and its TCRdb copy is limited to in-frame clones, with some not included. The repertoire includes 65,000 to 85,000 clones, 90% to 95% of them detected once, and approximately 5% sits in the top ten. The sequenced material came from peripheral blood. Receptors originate from a human donor in a cohort sampled during active COVID-19.

This rearrangement joins TRBV5-1 to TRBJ1-4; 7 positions match TRBD1. J was trimmed by 5 bases and V by 0 bases; bases with no gene match: 4. The CDR3 is 15 residues long. From germline, CDR1 is SGHRS and CDR2 YFSETQ. The CDR3 loop reads CASSLETGPNEKLFF. CDR3 nucleotide sequence: TGCGCCAGCAGCTTGGAGACAGGGCCCAATGAAAAACTGTTTTTT. Together with reference TRBV5-1 and TRBJ1-4, the CDR3 gives the full variable domain: KAGVTQTPRYLIKTRGQQVTLSCSPISGHRSVSWYQQTPGQGLQFLFEYFSETQRNKGNFPGRFSGRQFSNSRSEMNVSTLELGDSALYLCASSLETGPNEKLFFGSGTQLSVL.

J is TRBJ1-3 and V is TRBV6-5; possible D gene TRBD1, 6 bases. The V end was cut by 6 bases, the J end by 0 bases, with 9 bases between. Germline assignment: CDR1 MNHEY and CDR2 SVGAGI. This CDR3 is 14 amino acids long. The CDR3 nucleotides are TGTGCCAGCAGGCAACAGGGCTCTGGAAACACCATATATTTT. Protein sequence: CASRQQGSGNTIYF.

J is TRBJ2-2 and V is TRBV5-4, with 9 nucleotides matching TRBD1. The germline gives CDR1 SGHNT, CDR2 YYREEE (reference sequence). V shed 4 bases, J shed 3 bases, and the junction held 4 bases outside the gene matches. This CDR3 has 15 amino acids. The CDR3 coding sequence is TGTGCCAGCAGCGTCCGGACAGGGGACACCGGGGAGCTGTTTTTT. It specifies CASSVRTGDTGELFF.

This clone was detected once. V and J are TRBV30 and TRBJ2-3; D not resolved. The CDR3 runs to 14 residues. V lost 8 bases and J lost 0, with 15 bases in between. Germline V gene sequence: CDR1 GTSNPN, CDR2 SVGIG (reference sequence). The CDR3 loop reads CAANSGYSTDTQYF. The CDR3 DNA sequence: TGTGCCGCAAACAGTGGCTATAGCACAGATACGCAGTATTTT.

CDR3 DNA sequence: TGTGCCAGCAGTGAAGTCGGTACAGAGAACACCGGGGAGCTGTTTTTT. Encoded protein: CASSEVGTENTGELFF. J is TRBJ2-2 and V is TRBV2; D gene unclear. The CDR3 has 16 residues. Germline V gives CDR1 SNHLY, CDR2 FYNNEI. V was clipped by 1 base and J by 1 base, with 10 bases between them.

This chain uses TRBV24-1 with TRBJ2-3; tentatively, D is TRBD2 (5 bases). The germline gives CDR1 KGHDR, CDR2 SFDVKD. Trimming shortened V by 4 bases and J by 8 bases, and 9 bases separated the two germline ends. The CDR3 runs 12 residues. Here the CDR3 reads CATSEPGSTQYF. CDR3 in DNA: TGTGCCACCAGTGAACCGGGGAGTACGCAGTATTTT.

The V gene is TRBV5-1, the J gene TRBJ2-1; D not resolved. With 0 bases removed from V and 6 bases from J, the gap between germline ends came to 13 bases. The CDR3 is made up of 15 amino acids. The germline CDR1 and CDR2 sequences are SGHRS and YFSETQ. The CDR3 spells CASSLGLVQPNEQFF. The CDR3, as DNA: TGCGCCAGCAGCTTGGGTCTAGTCCAGCCCAATGAGCAGTTCTTC.

The V gene is TRBV5-5, the J gene TRBJ1-1; 7 nucleotides line up with TRBD1. This CDR3 is built from 15 residues. The V gene end was trimmed by 5 bases and the J gene end by 4 bases; junction bases not matched to a gene: 11. Germline V CDR1 and CDR2: SGHKS, YYEKEE (reference sequence). CDR3 coding DNA: TGTGCCAGCAGATCATTGACAGGGCCGGGCACTGAAGCTTTCTTT. It specifies CASRSLTGPGTEAFF.

This chain links TRBV3-1 (or the pseudogene TRBV3-2) with TRBJ1-6; the D gene is possibly TRBD1 (5 bases). The CDR3 runs 14 residues. V was pared by 4 bases and J by 10 bases, with 14 bases between. Germline V gene sequence: CDR1 LGHDT, CDR2 YNNKEL (reference sequence). For the CDR3, the DNA is TGTGCCAGCAGCCCGGGGGGTTCGGGCTCACCCCTCCACTTT. Residues: CASSPGGSGSPLHF.

V gene TRBV9 combines with J gene TRBJ2-5, with D possibly TRBD2 on 6 matching bases. This CDR3 region has 14 residues. The V and J ends lost 0 bases and 2 bases respectively, with 8 bases between them. From germline, CDR1 is SGDLS and CDR2 YYNGEE. The CDR3 here is CASSVGDFQETQYF. The CDR3 DNA sequence: TGTGCCAGCAGCGTAGGGGACTTTCAAGAGACCCAGTACTTC.

This clone has just one count. The chain links TRBV12-3 or TRBV12-4 to TRBJ2-2; D gene ambiguous. CDR3 length: 13 amino acids. V was clipped by 4 bases and J by 5 bases, with 8 bases between them. The DNA for the CDR3 is TGTGCCAGCAGTTATTTACTGACCGGGGAGCTGTTTTTT. It yields the protein CASSYLLTGELFF.

This chain links TRBV9 with TRBJ1-5, with 9 bases aligning to TRBD1. J was trimmed by 7 bases and V by 0 bases; bases with no gene match: 2. The CDR3 extends over 14 amino acids. Germline CDR1 is SGDLS and CDR2 is YYNGEE. This CDR3 reads CASSVGDRVQPQHF. Here the CDR3 DNA reads TGTGCCAGCAGCGTAGGGGACAGGGTACAGCCCCAGCATTTT.

The genes are TRBV4-3 and TRBJ1-1; D is ambiguous. CDR1 and CDR2 (germline): LGHNA, YSLEER. V lost 0 bases to trimming and J lost 1 base, with 9 bases between them. This CDR3 region has 15 residues. The CDR3 nucleotides are TGCGCCAGCAGCCAAGATTTTAGAGAGAACACTGAAGCTTTCTTT. Its protein is CASSQDFRENTEAFF.

This clone was recorded a few times. The chain carries TRBV21-1 and TRBJ2-1; the DNA was not compared with TRBD1, the D call given in the table. TRBV21-1 is termed a pseudogene. The length of the CDR3 is 14 residues. The CDR3 bases are TGTGCCAGCAGGACAAGCTACTTTTACAATGAGCAGTTCTTC. Protein sequence: CASRTSYFYNEQFF.

This rearrangement joins TRBV5-4 to TRBJ2-3, with D maybe TRBD2 (6 bases). Trimming took 4 bases from V and 2 from J, leaving 17 bases between them. Germline CDR1 is SGHNT and CDR2 is YYREEE (reference sequence). This CDR3 has 16 residues. The CDR3 DNA is TGTGCCAGCAGCCCAGGGCCACTAGCTTTCACAGATACGCAGTATTTT. This gives the protein CASSPGPLAFTDTQYF.

Concerning this clone itself: The same CDR3 arises from other DNA sequences in this sample as well. The chain uses TRBV18 and TRBJ1-2; D might be TRBD1 (6 bases). The ends were cut back, 1 base at V and 2 bases at J, with 11 bases in the middle. Germline V CDR1 and CDR2: KGHSH, LQKENI. The CDR3 is 15 amino acids. CDR3 coding DNA: TGTGCCAGCTCACCACGTGCAGGGGAAAACTATGGCTACACCTTC. Translated, it gives CASSPRAGENYGYTF. Drawing the rest from reference TRBV18 and TRBJ1-2, the complete variable domain is NAGVMQNPRHLVRRRGQEARLRCSPMKGHSHVYWYRQLPEEGLKFMVYLQKENIIDESGMPKERFSAEFPKEGPSILRIQQVVRGDSAAYFCASSPRAGENYGYTFGSGTRLTVV.

The chain employs TRBV2 and TRBJ1-5; no firm D call. The germline CDR1 and CDR2 sequences are SNHLY and FYNNEI. V shed 3 bases and J shed 2 bases, with 14 bases lying between them. The CDR3 covers 16 residues. The chain's CDR3 is CASSDRRSAGNQPQHF. In DNA, the CDR3 is TGTGCCAGCAGTGATAGGAGGTCGGCGGGCAATCAGCCCCAGCATTTT.

This rearrangement joins TRBV12-3 or TRBV12-4 to TRBJ2-3, with D unclear. The length of the CDR3 is 12 residues. V shed 8 bases and J shed 2 bases, with 8 bases lying between them. The CDR3 DNA is TGTGCCAGCGAGCGAGACACAGATACGCAGTATTTT. Translated: CASERDTDTQYF.

The chain employs TRBV6-1 and TRBJ1-6, with a weak D call TRBD1 (5 bases). Germline CDR1 is MNHNS and CDR2 is SASEGT. CDR3 length equals 16 residues. V dropped 4 bases and J dropped 10 bases, with 20 bases sitting between them. CDR3 sequence (DNA): TGTGCCAGCAGTGGGGGGGGAAGACAAGGACGGTCACCCCTCCACTTT. Residues: CASSGGGRQGRSPLHF.

Concerning this clone: Other nucleotide sequences in the sample specify the same CDR3. The rearrangement links TRBV18 to TRBJ1-5, with D hard to call. The V gene's germline CDR1 is KGHSH and CDR2 LQKENI. Trimming cost V 2 bases and J 5 bases, with 7 bases left between them. This CDR3 is built from 13 residues. Written as DNA, the CDR3 is TGTGCCAGCTCACCAGGGAGGGATCAGCCCCAGCATTTT. Its protein product is CASSPGRDQPQHF.

The rearrangement uses TRBV7-9 and TRBJ1-1; TRBD1 aligns across 8 bases. The germline gives CDR1 SEHNR, CDR2 FQNEAQ (reference sequence). This CDR3 comprises 12 residues. V lost 11 bases and J lost 3; bases outside the gene matches: 5. As DNA, the CDR3 is TGTGCCGGTAGGACAGGGTACACTGAAGCTTTCTTT. Protein: CAGRTGYTEAFF.

The rearrangement joins TRBV7-9 to TRBJ1-1; D gene uncertain. Germline CDR1 SEHNR, CDR2 FQNEAQ (reference sequence). Trimming left V 5 bases short and J 3 bases short, with 16 bases between. This CDR3 comprises 15 residues. The CDR3: CASSPLKRRDTEAFF. The CDR3 DNA follows: TGTGCCAGCAGCCCCCTGAAGAGGAGGGACACTGAAGCTTTCTTT. Complete variable domain (other parts from reference TRBV7-9 and TRBJ1-1): DTGVSQNPRHKITKRGQNVTFRCDPISEHNRLYWYRQTLGQGPEFLTYFQNEAQLEKSRLLSDRFSAERPKGSFSTLEIQRTEQGDSAMYLCASSPLKRRDTEAFFGQGTRLTVV.

The V call is TRBV19, the J call TRBJ1-2, with D maybe TRBD1 (6 bases). The CDR3 has 15 residues. Trimming cost V 3 bases and J 3 bases, with 14 bases left between them. Germline values: CDR1 LNHDA, CDR2 SQIVND (reference sequence). In DNA form, the CDR3 reads TGTGCCAGTAGTATGTCCCGGCCAGGGGACTATGGCTACACCTTC. Encoded protein: CASSMSRPGDYGYTF.

CDR3 nucleotide sequence: TGTGCCAGCAGTTTAACGGTTCCCTACGAGCAGTACTTC. Protein sequence: CASSLTVPYEQYF. V gene TRBV12-3 or TRBV12-4 combines with J gene TRBJ2-7; no reliable D call. Trimming removed 2 bases at V and 2 bases at J, with 7 bases between. The CDR3 has 13 amino acids.

This chain joins TRBV4-3 and TRBJ2-3; D gene unclear. Germline assignment: CDR1 LGHNA and CDR2 YSLEER. The CDR3 runs to 13 residues. V lost 1 base and J 3 bases, leaving 5 bases between the germline ends. The CDR3 is CASSQAMTDTQYF. The CDR3 DNA is TGCGCCAGCAGCCAAGCTATGACAGATACGCAGTATTTT.

The chain recombines TRBV3-1 (or the pseudogene TRBV3-2) with TRBJ1-4, with D unresolved. The CDR3 totals 14 residues. Germline-derived CDR1 and CDR2 are LGHDT and YNNKEL (reference sequence). The V end was cut by 4 bases, the J end by 3 bases, with 9 bases between. CDR3 in DNA: TGTGCCAGCAGCCGGGAGGGTGCTAATGAAAAACTGTTTTTT. Amino acids: CASSREGANEKLFF.

V is TRBV6-5 and J is TRBJ2-2, with a weak D call TRBD2 (5 bases). The CDR3 length is 15 residues. V dropped 2 bases and J dropped 5 bases, with 12 bases sitting between them. Germline loops: CDR1 MNHEY, CDR2 SVGAGI. The CDR3 sequence: CASSYAARGTGELFF. The CDR3 DNA reads as TGTGCCAGCAGTTACGCCGCCCGGGGAACCGGGGAGCTGTTTTTT.

The chain recombines TRBV14 with TRBJ2-5; TRBD1 might be the D (6 bases). Germline V lookup: CDR1 SGHDN, CDR2 FVKESK. The CDR3 sequence is 16 residues long. Trimming took 1 base from V and 8 from J, leaving 20 bases between them. CDR3 sequence: CASSQVSAGAQGTQYF. The CDR3 DNA reads TGTGCCAGCAGCCAAGTTTCGGCCGGGGCACAGGGAACCCAGTACTTC.

The genes are TRBV19 and TRBJ1-3, with a possible D match to TRBD1 (5 bases). Trimming removed 3 bases at V and 2 bases at J, with 11 bases between. The CDR3 is 15 residues long. Germline CDR1 and CDR2: LNHDA and SQIVND (reference sequence). CDR3 sequence: CASSIGRVTGNTIYF. CDR3 sequence (DNA): TGTGCCAGTAGTATCGGCAGGGTCACTGGAAACACCATATATTTT.

The chain links TRBV7-2 to TRBJ2-2; TRBD2 matches at 10 bases. CDR3 length: 15 residues. After removal of 5 bases from V and 7 bases from J, the junction contained 7 bases not matched to a gene. Per germline, CDR1 SGHTA and CDR2 FQGNSA. In DNA, the CDR3 is TGTGCCAGCAGCCCTAGCGGGGGAGGGATCGGGGAGCTGTTTTTT. This gives the protein CASSPSGGGIGELFF.

The rearrangement joins TRBV6-5 to TRBJ1-2; 11 nucleotides match TRBD1. The V gene end was trimmed by 2 bases and the J gene end by 6 bases; junction bases not matched to a gene: 5. The CDR3 contains 15 residues. The V gene's germline CDR1 is MNHEY and CDR2 SVGAGI. CDR3 amino acids: CASSYSGTGGNGYTF. The DNA of the CDR3 is TGTGCCAGCAGTTACAGCGGGACAGGGGGAAATGGCTACACCTTC.

This CDR3 reads CASRSGDFYGYTF. The CDR3 DNA follows: TGTGCCAGCAGATCTGGGGACTTCTATGGCTACACCTTC. J is TRBJ1-2 and V is TRBV5-5; perhaps TRBD1 as D (5 bases). V dropped 5 bases and J dropped 4 bases, with 12 bases sitting between them. Per the germline V gene, CDR1 is SGHKS and CDR2 is YYEKEE (reference sequence). The CDR3 is made up of 13 amino acids.